The entry below describes one TCR beta chain. What it binds is unknown. These data belong to a study of cytomegalovirus exposure and HLA in healthy donors. The PCR had 60 Vbeta and 13 Jbeta primers. In the original workflow: Unique TCR beta chains numbered about 79 million in a later analysis, with about 11 million shared. This table comes from immunoSEQ multiplex PCR, and its TCRdb copy is limited to in-frame clones, with some not included. Clonal size and the V and J genes are those of that table, whereas D and trimming came from the DNA. Found here are roughly 60,000 clones, approximately 80% of them singletons; the top ten hold less than 1.5%. Study-level findings and limits: Segments of the TCR beta V type were, in most cases, productive about 90% or about 30% of the time in an earlier analysis. In vitro experiments confirmed that three CMV-associated chains were specific for CMV antigens.

After removal of 0 bases from V and 0 bases from J, the junction contained 6 bases not matched to a gene. The CDR3 consists of 18 residues. Per germline, CDR1 PRHDT and CDR2 FYEKMQ (reference sequence). The chain is built from TRBV13 and TRBJ2-1; 9 bases are shared with TRBD2. The receptor comes from a female donor in good health and CMV-seronegative. The sample was PBMCs. CDR3 region: CASSLGLAGISSYNEQFF. The CDR3 nucleotides read TGTGCCAGCAGCTTAGGGCTAGCGGGGATCAGCTCCTACAATGAGCAGTTCTTC.